Shown below are 32 T cell receptor beta chains from a single sample sequenced in a study of OX40 agonist ivuxolimab in advanced cancers. Clones were read by immunoSEQ multiplex PCR, and TCRdb kept only the in-frame ones, dropping some. This sample has tens of thousands of clones, with about 85% found just once. The material was CD4+ or CD8+ T cells sorted from blood, obtained in a trial of the OX40 agonist ivuxolimab. The receptors here all came from an adult with an advanced solid tumor such as melanoma, head and neck, liver or kidney cancer.

The chain uses TRBV2 and TRBJ1-2; weak D call: TRBD1 (6 bases). CDR1 is SNHLY, CDR2 FYNNEI, per germline. This CDR3 region has 16 residues. Trimming shortened V by 5 bases and J by 4 bases, and 20 bases separated the two germline ends. CDR3 protein: CASSTDTGTDSYGYTF. Here the CDR3 DNA reads TGTGCCAGCAGTACTGATACAGGGACGGATTCCTATGGCTACACCTTC.

The CDR3, as DNA: TGTGCCAGCAGTGCCAGAGGGGCTTCATTCTATGGCTACACCTTC. It codes for CASSARGASFYGYTF. This chain uses TRBV6-1 with TRBJ1-2; tentative D call: TRBD1 (5 bases). Germline V gene sequence: CDR1 MNHNS, CDR2 SASEGT. CDR3 size: 15 residues. The V and J ends lost 4 bases and 4 bases respectively, with 16 bases between them.

The chain is built from TRBV5-4 and TRBJ2-3; TRBD2 matches 11 bases. The V gene end was trimmed by 1 base and the J gene end by 4 bases; junction bases not matched to a gene: 8. The CDR3 runs 17 residues. Germline loops: CDR1 SGHNT, CDR2 YYREEE (reference sequence). The CDR3 DNA reads as TGTGCCAGCAGCTTGCAGCTAGCGGGAGGTGGGGCAGATACGCAGTATTTT. Translation: CASSLQLAGGGADTQYF.

This chain joins TRBV5-1 and TRBJ1-2, with a possible D match to TRBD1 (6 bases). Germline loops: CDR1 SGHRS, CDR2 YFSETQ. The CDR3 runs to 15 residues. V was clipped by 3 bases and J by 1 base, with 13 bases between them. CDR3 protein: CASSSGTTINYGYTF. CDR3 nucleotides: TGCGCCAGCAGCTCTGGGACAACAATTAACTATGGCTACACCTTC.

The rearrangement links TRBV7-9 to TRBJ2-3; D remains unclear. CDR3 length equals 12 residues. CDR1 is SEHNR and CDR2 is FQNEAQ in the germline V gene (reference sequence). V lost 1 base, J lost 6 bases, and 5 bases lay in between. CDR3 loop: CASSLEPDTQYF. The CDR3 coding sequence is TGTGCCAGCAGCTTAGAACCGGATACGCAGTATTTT. The variable domain in full, completed from reference TRBV7-9 and TRBJ2-3, reads DTGVSQNPRHKITKRGQNVTFRCDPISEHNRLYWYRQTLGQGPEFLTYFQNEAQLEKSRLLSDRFSAERPKGSFSTLEIQRTEQGDSAMYLCASSLEPDTQYFGPGTRLTVL.

This chain connects TRBV7-2 to TRBJ2-7; the match to TRBD2 covers 10 bases. The CDR3 length is 15 residues. The V gene end was trimmed by 5 bases and the J gene end by 2 bases; junction bases not matched to a gene: 6. The germline gives CDR1 SGHTA, CDR2 FQGNSA. The CDR3 bases are TGTGCCAGCAGCCTTAGCGGGAGGATAACCTACGAGCAGTACTTC. Residues: CASSLSGRITYEQYF.

This clone occurred once. V gene TRBV4-2 combines with J gene TRBJ2-1, with 9 bases fitting TRBD2. V shed 6 bases, J shed 1 base, and the junction held 13 bases outside the gene matches. In germline, CDR1 is LGHNA, CDR2 YNFKEQ. CDR3 length: 18 amino acids. The CDR3 sequence is CASRNGLGREGSYNEQFF. The CDR3 DNA sequence: TGTGCCAGCAGAAACGGGCTCGGGCGGGAGGGATCCTACAATGAGCAGTTCTTC.

The chain is built from TRBV2 and TRBJ1-5; no reliable D call. Trimming stripped 6 bases from V and 0 bases from J, with 15 bases between. Germline-derived CDR1 and CDR2 are SNHLY and FYNNEI. The CDR3 length is 16 residues. CDR3 sequence: CASSPLGRDSNQPQHF. The CDR3 DNA reads as TGTGCCAGCAGCCCCCTTGGAAGGGATAGCAATCAGCCCCAGCATTTT.

V is TRBV5-1 and J is TRBJ2-1; 10 bases fit TRBD2. V lost 0 bases to trimming and J lost 2 bases; unmatched junction nucleotides: 5. The CDR3 is 17 amino acids. The germline gives CDR1 SGHRS, CDR2 YFSETQ. CDR3 region: CASSLAIAGGAYNEQFF. CDR3 nucleotide sequence: TGCGCCAGCAGCTTGGCGATAGCGGGAGGCGCCTACAATGAGCAGTTCTTC.

The V gene is TRBV7-9, the J gene TRBJ1-4; D perhaps matches TRBD1 (5 bases). The V end was cut by 5 bases, the J end by 0 bases, with 19 bases between. The CDR3 is 18 residues long. From germline, CDR1 is SEHNR and CDR2 FQNEAQ (reference sequence). Here the CDR3 reads CASSPGTGTSATNEKLFF. The CDR3 DNA follows: TGTGCCAGCAGCCCCGGAACCGGGACTTCCGCAACTAATGAAAAACTGTTTTTT.

The gene calls are TRBV5-1 and TRBJ2-1, with TRBD1 identical over 7 bases. The CDR3 has 15 amino acids. In germline, CDR1 is SGHRS, CDR2 YFSETQ. Trimming removed 0 bases from V and 6 bases from J; junction bases left unmatched: 6. Written as DNA, the CDR3 is TGCGCCAGCAGCTTGGAGGGGGCCTCCCGCAATGAGCAGTTCTTC. This codes for CASSLEGASRNEQFF. The full variable domain, with the rest looked up from reference TRBV5-1 and TRBJ2-1, is KAGVTQTPRYLIKTRGQQVTLSCSPISGHRSVSWYQQTPGQGLQFLFEYFSETQRNKGNFPGRFSGRQFSNSRSEMNVSTLELGDSALYLCASSLEGASRNEQFFGPGTRLTVL.

The chain carries TRBV9 and TRBJ2-1, with TRBD2 matching over 9 bases. J was trimmed by 3 bases and V by 3 bases; bases with no gene match: 7. CDR3 length equals 16 residues. Germline V gene data show CDR1 as SGDLS and CDR2 as YYNGEE. CDR3 nucleotides: TGTGCCAGCAGCGCAGTGAGGACTAGCGACTACAATGAGCAGTTCTTC. It is translated as CASSAVRTSDYNEQFF.

The V and J genes are TRBV28 and TRBJ1-2; D unclear. V lost 5 bases to trimming and J lost 2 bases, with 3 bases between them. The length of the CDR3 is 11 residues. From germline, CDR1 is MDHEN and CDR2 SYDVKM. As DNA, the CDR3 is TGTGCCAGCAGTCCAAACTATGGCTACACCTTC. It specifies CASSPNYGYTF.

The genes are TRBV28 and TRBJ2-7; weak D call: TRBD2 (5 bases). The length of the CDR3 is 14 residues. The germline V gene encodes CDR1 MDHEN and CDR2 SYDVKM. V was pared by 4 bases and J by 4 bases, with 14 bases between. This CDR3 reads CASSSHGENYEQYF. The CDR3 nucleotides are TGTGCCAGCAGTTCCCATGGGGAGAATTACGAGCAGTACTTC. The full variable domain, completed using reference TRBV28 and TRBJ2-7, is DVKVTQSSRYLVKRTGEKVFLECVQDMDHENMFWYRQDPGLGLRLIYFSYDVKMKEKGDIPEGYSVSREKKERFSLILESASTNQTSMYLCASSSHGENYEQYFGPGTRLTVT.

The chain is built from TRBV11-2 and TRBJ1-4; no clear D gene. The CDR3 is made up of 14 amino acids. Germline V gives CDR1 SGHAT, CDR2 FQNNGV. The V gene lost 8 bases and the J gene lost 0 bases, with 10 bases spanning the gap. CDR3 nucleotides: TGTGCCAGCTCCGCGGGCTCAACTAATGAAAAACTGTTTTTT. Its protein product is CASSAGSTNEKLFF.

The chain combines TRBV2 with TRBJ1-1, with D uncertain. V was trimmed by 7 bases and J by 0 bases, leaving 9 bases between them. This CDR3 region has 13 residues. CDR1 and CDR2 from the germline V gene are SNHLY and FYNNEI. This CDR3 reads CASMGNMNTEAFF. The CDR3 bases are TGTGCCAGCATGGGCAACATGAACACTGAAGCTTTCTTT.

The V gene is TRBV7-9, the J gene TRBJ2-7, with a possible D match to TRBD1 (5 bases). Between the trimmed V and J ends, which lost 5 bases and 0 bases, there was a span of 11 bases. Germline V CDR1 and CDR2: SEHNR, FQNEAQ (reference sequence). This CDR3 is built from 14 residues. The CDR3 spells CASSPRQYSYEQYF. As DNA, the CDR3 is TGTGCCAGCAGCCCCCGACAGTACTCCTACGAGCAGTACTTC.

This clone showed up just a few times. The J gene is TRBJ1-1, the V gene TRBV28; tentatively, D is TRBD1 (5 bases). Germline values: CDR1 MDHEN, CDR2 SYDVKM. Trimming took off 6 bases at V and 8 bases at J, with 13 bases between the two ends. The CDR3 extends over 12 amino acids. The DNA of the CDR3 is TGTGCCAGCAGAAGACAGTTGAAAGAAGCTTTCTTT. Translated, it gives CASRRQLKEAFF. Supplemented by reference TRBV28 and TRBJ1-1, the full variable domain reads DVKVTQSSRYLVKRTGEKVFLECVQDMDHENMFWYRQDPGLGLRLIYFSYDVKMKEKGDIPEGYSVSREKKERFSLILESASTNQTSMYLCASRRQLKEAFFGQGTRLTVV.

The DNA for the CDR3 is TGTGCCAGCAGCTTAGCGCGTCTAGCGGAGGACAATGAGCAGTTCTTC. Translation: CASSLARLAEDNEQFF. V usage is TRBV7-2 and J usage is TRBJ2-1, with 7 bases aligning to TRBD2. V dropped 0 bases and J dropped 5; count of bases not matched to a gene: 7. Germline V gene data show CDR1 as SGHTA and CDR2 as FQGNSA. The CDR3 contains 16 residues.

The J gene is TRBJ2-5, the V gene TRBV27; D uncertain. Between the trimmed V and J ends, which lost 0 bases and 2 bases, there was a span of 4 bases. Germline V gives CDR1 MNHEY, CDR2 SMNVEV (reference sequence). The CDR3 extends over 13 amino acids. In DNA, the CDR3 is TGTGCCAGCAGTTTATCCCATCAAGAGACCCAGTACTTC. Its protein product is CASSLSHQETQYF.

The chain carries TRBV4-3 and TRBJ2-1; 12 nucleotides agree with TRBD2. This CDR3 has 14 amino acids. V shed 3 bases and J 6 bases; nucleotides not matched to a gene: 0. Germline CDR1 is LGHNA and CDR2 is YSLEER. This CDR3 is CASSQTSGSNEQFF. CDR3 coding DNA: TGCGCCAGCAGCCAGACTAGCGGGAGCAATGAGCAGTTCTTC.

This clone was observed a few times. The chain is built from TRBV6-4 and TRBJ1-5; D remains unclear. The CDR3 has 10 amino acids. CDR1 MRHNA and CDR2 SNTAGT come from the germline V gene. The V gene lost 10 bases and the J gene lost 9 bases, with 10 bases spanning the gap. CDR3: CAITGAPQHF. CDR3 DNA: TGTGCCATTACGGGTGCGCCCCAGCATTTT.

In DNA, the CDR3 is TGTGCCTGGAGTGCCGGGACTAGCGGGAGGAGTGGTGAGCAGTTCTTC. Translated: CAWSAGTSGRSGEQFF. This chain uses TRBV30 with TRBJ2-1; 15 nucleotides line up with TRBD2. From germline, CDR1 is GTSNPN and CDR2 SVGIG (reference sequence). This CDR3 is 16 amino acids long. J lost 9 bases, V lost 1 base, and 7 bases had no gene match. Full variable domain (remainder filled in from reference TRBV30 and TRBJ2-1): SQTIHQWPATLVQPVGSPLSLECTVEGTSNPNLYWYRQAAGRGLQLLFYSVGIGQISSEVPQNLSASRPQDRQFILSSKKLLLSDSGFYLCAWSAGTSGRSGEQFFGPGTRLTVL.

This chain connects TRBV18 to TRBJ2-7; TRBD2 aligns across 7 bases. CDR3 length: 17 residues. Germline CDR1 KGHSH, CDR2 LQKENI. J lost 3 bases, V lost 2 bases, and 13 bases had no gene match. The CDR3 sequence is CASSPESGTTKYYEQYF. The CDR3 DNA sequence: TGTGCCAGCTCACCAGAGTCCGGGACTACTAAATACTACGAGCAGTACTTC.

This chain joins TRBV28 and TRBJ2-3; D remains ambiguous. This CDR3 region has 14 residues. Trimming pared 8 bases from V and 2 bases from J, leaving 14 bases between. CDR1 is MDHEN, CDR2 SYDVKM, per germline. The CDR3 sequence is CASFGRSYTDTQYF. The CDR3 coding sequence is TGTGCCAGCTTTGGGCGGTCCTACACAGATACGCAGTATTTT.

V usage is TRBV7-9 and J usage is TRBJ2-1; D is perhaps TRBD1 or TRBD2 (5 bases each). Germline lookup yields CDR1 SEHNR and CDR2 FQNEAQ (reference sequence). V dropped 1 base and J dropped 0 bases, with 10 bases sitting between them. The CDR3 contains 16 residues. This CDR3 reads CASSLGGSLSYNEQFF. CDR3 DNA: TGTGCCAGCAGCTTAGGGGGGTCTCTCTCCTACAATGAGCAGTTCTTC.

This chain links TRBV27 with TRBJ2-3, with a possible D match to TRBD1 (5 bases). CDR3 length equals 15 residues. Trimming stripped 6 bases from V and 4 bases from J, with 17 bases between. Per the germline V gene, CDR1 is MNHEY and CDR2 is SMNVEV (reference sequence). The CDR3 loop is CASSLGDLGADTQYF. The CDR3 DNA follows: TGTGCCAGCAGCCTTGGCGACTTAGGGGCAGATACGCAGTATTTT.

The chain carries TRBV20-1 and TRBJ2-1; no definite D call. The CDR3 totals 11 residues. V shed 7 bases and J shed 8 bases, with 12 bases lying between them. Germline CDR1 and CDR2: DFQATT and SNEGSKA (reference sequence). For the CDR3, the DNA is TGCAGTGTACCGTCCCTCTATGAGCAGTTCTTC. It encodes CSVPSLYEQFF.

The rearrangement links TRBV5-1 to TRBJ2-5; D gene unclear. Trimming stripped 3 bases from V and 2 bases from J, with 2 bases between. Per the germline V gene, CDR1 is SGHRS and CDR2 is YFSETQ. The CDR3 runs 11 residues. CDR3 coding DNA: TGCGCCAGCAGCTCTCAAGAGACCCAGTACTTC. Translated: CASSSQETQYF.

This clone is categorized as medium-sized (0.01 to 0.1%). The rearrangement links TRBV11-2 to TRBJ1-5; D uncertain. Germline CDR1 is SGHAT and CDR2 is FQNNGV. Deletions cut 0 bases from V and 6 bases from J, with 6 bases between. The CDR3 sequence is 13 residues long. As DNA, the CDR3 is TGTGCCAGCAGCTTAGACCCAGTTCAGCCCCAGCATTTT. It encodes CASSLDPVQPQHF.

The chain links TRBV30 to TRBJ1-2; D is uncertain. The CDR3 extends over 12 amino acids. Germline-derived CDR1 and CDR2 are GTSNPN and SVGIG (reference sequence). V lost 3 bases to trimming and J lost 1 base, with 6 bases between them. The CDR3 nucleotides read TGTGCCTGGAGGGTAGATAACTATGGCTACACCTTC. Its translation is CAWRVDNYGYTF.

Concerning this clone itself: One junction end disagrees with the germline gene, perhaps due to a read error. V usage is TRBV7-7 and J usage is TRBJ2-3, with D possibly being TRBD2 (5 bases). Germline V gene lookup returns CDR1 SSHAT and CDR2 FNYEAQ (reference sequence). There are 14 residues in the CDR3. CDR3 nucleotide sequence: TGTGCTAGCAGCTTAACTAGAGGCACAGATACGCAGTATTTT. Translating gives CASSLTRGTDTQYF.